A single sample is the source of the 2 T cell receptor beta chains below, sequenced in a study of blood T cell repertoires in COVID-19 (dated by TCRdb to 2020 to 2022). The library relied on the immunoSEQ multiplex PCR assay. As stored in TCRdb, this immuneACCESS dataset retains in-frame rearrangements with V and J assigned. A fraction of the clones does not appear; measured against another copy, unresolved V genes explain less than half of the discrepancy, and the remainder lacks a known reason. Present in this sample are 200,000 to 250,000 clones, approximately 78% of which were seen just once. About 5% of the sample is in the top ten clones. Sequencing input: peripheral blood. These receptor sequences come from a woman aged 70 to 79 with COVID-19, enrolled during active disease.

The CDR3 protein is CASSARGTGHSPLHF. For the CDR3, the DNA is TGTGCCAGCAGCGCCCGAGGGACAGGACATTCACCCCTCCACTTT. J is TRBJ1-6 and V is TRBV9; TRBD1 agrees at 8 bases. The CDR3 consists of 15 residues. Germline lookup yields CDR1 SGDLS and CDR2 YYNGEE. J was trimmed by 8 bases and V by 3 bases; bases with no gene match: 7. Full variable domain (rest looked up from reference TRBV9 and TRBJ1-6): DSGVTQTPKHLITATGQRVTLRCSPRSGDLSVYWYQQSLDQGLQFLIQYYNGEERAKGNILERFSAQQFPDLHSELNLSSLELGDSALYFCASSARGTGHSPLHFGNGTRLTVT.

The chain is built from TRBV15 and TRBJ2-7; D possibly corresponds to TRBD2 (6 bases). There are 14 residues in the CDR3. The germline V gene encodes CDR1 LNHNV and CDR2 YYDKDF (reference sequence). Trimming cost V 5 bases and J 0 bases, with 11 bases left between them. The CDR3 bases are TGTGCCACCAGCGGGGAGACTAGCTCCTACGAGCAGTACTTC. This translates into CATSGETSSYEQYF.